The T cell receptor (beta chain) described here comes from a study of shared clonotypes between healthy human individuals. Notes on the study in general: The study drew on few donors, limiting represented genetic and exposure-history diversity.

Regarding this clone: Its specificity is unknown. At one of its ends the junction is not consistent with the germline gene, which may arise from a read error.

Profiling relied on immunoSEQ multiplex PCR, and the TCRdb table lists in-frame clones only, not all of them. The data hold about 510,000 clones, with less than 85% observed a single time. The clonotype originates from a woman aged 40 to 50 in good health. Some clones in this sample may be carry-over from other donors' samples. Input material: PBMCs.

CDR3 amino acids: CASLPGGISGLGYTF. CDR3 nucleotides: TGTGCCAGCTTACCAGGGGGAATTTCCGGATTAGGCTACACCTTC. This chain uses TRBV18 with TRBJ1-2, with 7 bases identical to TRBD1. The CDR3 length is 15 residues. Germline-derived CDR1 and CDR2 are KGHSH and LQKENI.